What follows are 30 T cell receptor beta chains derived from one specimen sequenced in a study of shared clonotypes between healthy human individuals. Positively selected for CCR7, the CD45RO-negative cells used as naive CD8 cells excluded terminally differentiated effector memory CD45RA+ cells. Measured with immunoSEQ multiplex PCR; TCRdb has only the in-frame clones, and not every one. Among roughly 850,000 clones, around 96% were seen once, and the ten largest hold about 0.25%. The material sequenced was naive CD8+ T cells sorted from blood. The receptors were sampled from a man aged 25-45 years in good health.

The gene calls are TRBV11-2 and TRBJ1-1; D might be TRBD1 (5 bases). Germline assignment: CDR1 SGHAT and CDR2 FQNNGV. This CDR3 region has 15 residues. V was cut by 5 bases and J by 8 bases, with 21 bases left in between. In DNA form, the CDR3 reads TGTGCCAGCAGCACAGAAAATGGGGCCTTTTACGAAGCTTTCTTT. Translation gives CASSTENGAFYEAFF.

The gene calls are TRBV6-4 and TRBJ2-3; TRBD1 matches at 7 bases. The CDR3 totals 16 residues. CDR1 and CDR2 from the germline V gene are MRHNA and SNTAGT. V trimming: 1 base; J trimming: 0 bases; junction bases outside the gene matches: 4. CDR3 sequence (DNA): TGTGCCAGCAGTGACTACGGGACAGCCAGCACAGATACGCAGTATTTT. Residues: CASSDYGTASTDTQYF.

The gene calls are TRBV4-3 and TRBJ2-7; D call uncertain. Germline V lookup: CDR1 LGHNA, CDR2 YSLEER. The length of the CDR3 is 15 residues. Trimming took off 2 bases at V and 3 bases at J, with 14 bases between the two ends. CDR3 nucleotide sequence: TGCGCCAGCAGCCAATCTTTGAGTATAGTCTACGAGCAGTACTTC. Amino acids: CASSQSLSIVYEQYF.

This clone was seen a single time. The chain links TRBV7-2 to TRBJ2-1; D possibly corresponds to TRBD2 (6 bases). Trimming stripped 1 base from V and 9 bases from J, with 10 bases between. CDR3 length: 13 amino acids. Per the germline V gene, CDR1 is SGHTA and CDR2 is FQGNSA. CDR3 protein: CASSLGGIPEQFF. The DNA of the CDR3 is TGTGCCAGCAGCTTAGGCGGGATCCCTGAGCAGTTCTTC.

The CDR3 region is CASSHEDRAYEQYF. Here the CDR3 DNA reads TGCGCCAGCAGCCATGAAGATCGAGCCTACGAGCAGTACTTC. V gene TRBV4-1 combines with J gene TRBJ2-7; no clear D gene. From germline, CDR1 is MGHRA and CDR2 YSYEKL. The CDR3 is 14 residues long. V lost 3 bases to trimming and J lost 2 bases, with 11 bases between them.

This rearrangement joins TRBV2 to TRBJ2-1, with 10 bases lining up with TRBD1. The CDR3 is made up of 14 amino acids. The J segment lost 5 bases and the V segment lost 8 bases, leaving 6 bases of the junction unmatched. Germline CDR1 reads SNHLY; CDR2 reads FYNNEI. CDR3 nucleotide sequence: TGTGCCAGCGTGACAGGGGGCCCACACAATGAGCAGTTCTTC. This translates into CASVTGGPHNEQFF.

The CDR3 protein is CASSPLGGRAPDTQYF. The CDR3 coding sequence is TGTGCCAGCAGCCCACTAGGCGGGAGAGCACCAGATACGCAGTATTTT. V usage is TRBV7-6 and J usage is TRBJ2-3; 7 positions match TRBD2. Unmatched junction bases numbered 12, after V lost 5 bases and J lost 4 bases. Germline CDR1 SGHVS, CDR2 FNYEAQ. This CDR3 is 16 amino acids long.

In this sample, this clone turned up once. The chain is built from TRBV14 and TRBJ1-1; D call uncertain. V dropped 9 bases and J dropped 10 bases, with 21 bases sitting between them. Per germline, CDR1 SGHDN and CDR2 FVKESK. The CDR3 is 13 residues long. Here the CDR3 reads CASSKAGKVGAFF. CDR3 DNA sequence: TGTGCCAGTAGTAAAGCGGGTAAGGTAGGAGCTTTCTTT.

Worth noting for this clone: A read error may be the cause here, since a much bigger clone is one base away. The sample contains more than one DNA sequence encoding this CDR3. The V and J genes are TRBV27 and TRBJ2-7; D is ambiguous. Germline loops: CDR1 MNHEY, CDR2 SMNVEV (reference sequence). Trimming shortened V by 4 bases and J by 0 bases, and 1 base separated the two germline ends. The CDR3 is made up of 11 amino acids. CDR3 nucleotide sequence: TGTGCCAGCAGTTACTCCTACGAGCAGTACTTC. Amino acid sequence: CASSYSYEQYF.

This clone was found once. The chain links TRBV4-1 to TRBJ1-1, with a weak D call TRBD1 (6 bases). V lost 3 bases and J lost 1, with 21 bases in between. The CDR3 contains 18 residues. CDR1 and CDR2 (germline): MGHRA, YSYEKL. The CDR3 reads CASSHASDWGLGNTEAFF. The CDR3 DNA follows: TGCGCCAGCAGCCACGCCTCGGACTGGGGGCTTGGGAACACTGAAGCTTTCTTT.

This chain links TRBV28 with TRBJ1-1, with D uncertain. Trimming shortened V by 6 bases and J by 0 bases, and 8 bases separated the two germline ends. The CDR3 loop spans 13 amino acids. The germline V gene has CDR1 MDHEN and CDR2 SYDVKM. CDR3 nucleotides: TGTGCCAGCAGCCTCATTTTGAACACTGAAGCTTTCTTT. This codes for CASSLILNTEAFF.

The gene calls are TRBV5-1 and TRBJ2-7; TRBD2 agrees at 8 bases. V lost 3 bases to trimming and J lost 3 bases; unmatched junction nucleotides: 2. Per germline, CDR1 SGHRS and CDR2 YFSETQ. The CDR3 is 13 residues long. CDR3 sequence reads: CASSYGRGYEQYF. CDR3 DNA: TGCGCCAGCAGCTACGGGAGGGGCTACGAGCAGTACTTC. The complete variable domain, with remaining parts taken from reference TRBV5-1 and TRBJ2-7, reads KAGVTQTPRYLIKTRGQQVTLSCSPISGHRSVSWYQQTPGQGLQFLFEYFSETQRNKGNFPGRFSGRQFSNSRSEMNVSTLELGDSALYLCASSYGRGYEQYFGPGTRLTVT.

The genes are TRBV10-3 and TRBJ2-5, with D possibly TRBD2 on 6 matching bases. V gave up 2 bases and J gave up 2 bases, with 12 bases separating them. The CDR3 has 15 amino acids. Per the germline V gene, CDR1 is ENHRY and CDR2 is SYGVKD. The CDR3 DNA is TGTGCCATCAGTGAGCTTACCGGGGGACAAGAGACCCAGTACTTC. Residues: CAISELTGGQETQYF.

This sequence joins TRBV19 and TRBJ2-1; D might be TRBD2 (6 bases). Per germline, CDR1 LNHDA and CDR2 SQIVND (reference sequence). V was trimmed by 5 bases and J by 9 bases, leaving 20 bases between them. The CDR3 covers 15 residues. CDR3 in DNA: TGTGCCAGTAGTCGGGACGGGACTGGGACTTCTGAGCAGTTCTTC. Translation: CASSRDGTGTSEQFF.

This rearrangement joins TRBV27 to TRBJ2-7; 9 positions match TRBD1. Germline assignment: CDR1 MNHEY and CDR2 SMNVEV (reference sequence). V dropped 5 bases and J dropped 2; count of bases not matched to a gene: 4. This CDR3 is built from 14 residues. CDR3 sequence reads: CASSIGTGTYEQYF. The CDR3 DNA follows: TGTGCCAGCAGTATCGGGACAGGGACCTACGAGCAGTACTTC.

This clone appeared a single time. This chain links TRBV7-8 with TRBJ2-7; 11 bases match TRBD2. Germline CDR1 and CDR2: SGHVS and FQNEAQ. Trimming removed 4 bases from V and 5 bases from J; junction bases left unmatched: 7. The CDR3 covers 15 residues. CDR3 residues: CASSSRLAGRDEQYF. The CDR3 DNA reads as TGTGCCAGCAGCTCACGACTAGCGGGAAGGGACGAGCAGTACTTC. The full variable domain, completed using reference TRBV7-8 and TRBJ2-7, is GAGVSQSPRYKVAKRGQDVALRCDPISGHVSLFWYQQALGQGPEFLTYFQNEAQLDKSGLPSDRFFAERPEGSVSTLKIQRTQQEDSAVYLCASSSRLAGRDEQYFGPGTRLTVT.

The rearrangement uses TRBV9 and TRBJ2-1; D gene unclear. The V end was cut by 5 bases, the J end by 8 bases, with 20 bases between. This CDR3 contains 15 residues. Germline V gives CDR1 SGDLS, CDR2 YYNGEE. The CDR3 DNA reads TGTGCCAGCAGTGCCTTCCAAGTACAACAAGATGAGCAGTTCTTC. Translated, it gives CASSAFQVQQDEQFF.

The chain links TRBV4-1 to TRBJ2-7, with D hard to call. The V end was cut by 0 bases, the J end by 3 bases, with 6 bases between. The length of the CDR3 is 13 residues. The germline CDR1 and CDR2 sequences are MGHRA and YSYEKL. The CDR3 bases are TGCGCCAGCAGCCAAGATTCAGTCTACGAGCAGTACTTC. This sequence encodes CASSQDSVYEQYF.

This clone was detected once. The V and J genes are TRBV10-3 and TRBJ2-7, with D perhaps matching TRBD1 (5 bases). CDR3 size: 12 residues. The germline V gene encodes CDR1 ENHRY and CDR2 SYGVKD. V lost 3 bases, J lost 3 bases, and 6 bases lay in between. CDR3 in amino acids: CAISDTGYEQYF. DNA of the CDR3: TGTGCCATCAGTGACACAGGCTACGAGCAGTACTTC.

The V call is TRBV19, the J call TRBJ2-5; D is uncertain. Trimming shortened V by 5 bases and J by 7 bases, and 8 bases separated the two germline ends. Germline CDR1 reads LNHDA; CDR2 reads SQIVND (reference sequence). CDR3 length: 11 residues. The CDR3 DNA reads TGTGCCAGTAGTTTCGGCGGGACCCAGTACTTC. This gives the protein CASSFGGTQYF.

The chain combines TRBV11-2 with TRBJ1-1; no clear D gene. Germline-derived CDR1 and CDR2 are SGHAT and FQNNGV. The CDR3 is 17 residues long. The V end was cut by 5 bases, the J end by 5 bases, with 24 bases between. CDR3 nucleotides: TGTGCCAGCAGCCTCCTGACGGGTGGGTTTGTCGGGACTGAAGCTTTCTTT. Its translation: CASSLLTGGFVGTEAFF.

The chain joins TRBV2 to TRBJ1-5, with 9 bases fitting TRBD1. CDR3 size: 19 residues. The junction had 13 bases not matched to a gene; V was cut back by 4 bases and J by 0 bases. The germline V gene encodes CDR1 SNHLY and CDR2 FYNNEI. CDR3 residues: CASSGNTGGTPFSNQPQHF. DNA of the CDR3: TGTGCCAGCAGTGGTAACACAGGGGGCACCCCTTTTAGCAATCAGCCCCAGCATTTT.

V usage is TRBV12-5 and J usage is TRBJ2-5; perhaps TRBD1 as D (6 bases). V was shortened by 2 bases and J by 5 bases, with 9 bases between the two germline ends. CDR3 size: 13 residues. Germline V CDR1 and CDR2: LGHNT, FRNRAP. CDR3 in DNA: TGTGCTAGTGGTTTGACGCAGGGGGAGACCCAGTACTTC. Translated: CASGLTQGETQYF.

The chain combines TRBV6-5 with TRBJ2-7; D remains unclear. This CDR3 comprises 15 residues. Per germline, CDR1 MNHEY and CDR2 SVGAGI. Trimming stripped 6 bases from V and 3 bases from J, with 18 bases between. The CDR3 is CASSLYSPVGYEQYF. CDR3 nucleotide sequence: TGTGCCAGCAGCCTATATAGCCCGGTGGGCTACGAGCAGTACTTC.

This sequence joins TRBV28 and TRBJ2-7; TRBD1 or TRBD2 may be the D gene (5 bases each). The CDR3 loop spans 14 amino acids. Trimming pared 8 bases from V and 3 bases from J, leaving 17 bases between. Per the germline V gene, CDR1 is MDHEN and CDR2 is SYDVKM. CDR3 amino acids: CASRVLQGRYEQYF. CDR3 nucleotide sequence: TGTGCCAGCCGGGTCCTTCAGGGACGCTACGAGCAGTACTTC.

This clone was counted once. Other DNA sequences within the sample encode an identical CDR3. J is TRBJ2-2 and V is TRBV9, with D hard to call. The CDR3 has 12 amino acids. With 2 bases removed from V and 6 bases from J, the gap between germline ends came to 5 bases. Germline V CDR1 and CDR2: SGDLS, YYNGEE. The CDR3, as DNA: TGTGCCAGCAGCGTTAGCCCCGGGGAGCTGTTTTTT. The encoded protein is CASSVSPGELFF.

The chain couples TRBV29-1 to TRBJ1-5; tentative D call: TRBD1 (6 bases). Germline assignment: CDR1 SQVTM and CDR2 ANQGSEA. The CDR3 covers 13 residues. V was pared by 2 bases and J by 6 bases, with 11 bases between. CDR3: CSVEQGIGQPQHF. CDR3 DNA sequence: TGCAGCGTTGAACAGGGGATAGGTCAGCCCCAGCATTTT.

The V call is TRBV28, the J call TRBJ1-5; 10 positions agree with TRBD1. This CDR3 is built from 15 residues. V lost 6 bases and J lost 6; bases outside the gene matches: 8. The germline CDR1 and CDR2 sequences are MDHEN and SYDVKM. The CDR3 loop reads CASSPTGGAGQPQHF. The CDR3 nucleotides read TGTGCCAGCAGCCCGACAGGGGGCGCCGGTCAGCCCCAGCATTTT. Combining the CDR3 with reference TRBV28 and TRBJ1-5 gives the whole variable domain DVKVTQSSRYLVKRTGEKVFLECVQDMDHENMFWYRQDPGLGLRLIYFSYDVKMKEKGDIPEGYSVSREKKERFSLILESASTNQTSMYLCASSPTGGAGQPQHFGDGTRLSIL.

V and J are TRBV7-9 and TRBJ2-5; D perhaps matches TRBD2 (6 bases). The V gene lost 7 bases and the J gene lost 5 bases, with 29 bases spanning the gap. This CDR3 contains 18 residues. The germline CDR1 and CDR2 sequences are SEHNR and FQNEAQ (reference sequence). The chain's CDR3 is CASTLLGDSPKRVETQYF. DNA for the CDR3: TGTGCCAGCACCCTCTTGGGGGACTCACCTAAGCGGGTTGAGACCCAGTACTTC. The whole variable domain, remainder taken from reference TRBV7-9 and TRBJ2-5, is DTGVSQNPRHKITKRGQNVTFRCDPISEHNRLYWYRQTLGQGPEFLTYFQNEAQLEKSRLLSDRFSAERPKGSFSTLEIQRTEQGDSAMYLCASTLLGDSPKRVETQYFGPGTRLLVL.

This clone has more than one count but fewer than ten. This chain joins TRBV7-8 and TRBJ1-1; TRBD1 agrees at 7 bases. The J segment lost 2 bases and the V segment lost 2 bases, leaving 11 bases of the junction unmatched. The length of the CDR3 is 17 residues. Germline V gene data show CDR1 as SGHVS and CDR2 as FQNEAQ. The CDR3 loop is CASSLNRQGRLNTEAFF. DNA of the CDR3: TGTGCCAGCAGCTTAAACCGACAGGGACGTCTAAACACTGAAGCTTTCTTT.